This T cell receptor beta chain was identified in a study of blood T cell repertoires in COVID-19. Germline CDR1 and CDR2: MDHEN and SYDVKM. With 6 bases clipped from V and 4 bases from J, the junction kept 9 bases outside the gene matches. The CDR3 extends over 14 amino acids. Produced via immunoSEQ multiplex PCR; TCRdb's table is partial and in-frame only. The repertoire includes 150,000 to 200,000 clones, approximately 87% of them detected once, and approximately 11% sits in the top ten. The gene calls are TRBV28 and TRBJ2-7, with TRBD1 matching 7 bases. Material for sequencing was peripheral blood. The sequence derives from a woman aged 60-75 years with COVID-19, enrolled during active disease. For the CDR3, the DNA is TGTGCCAGCAGCCTGCCCGGGACAGAATACGAGCAGTACTTC. Residues: CASSLPGTEYEQYF. The full variable domain, rest sourced from reference TRBV28 and TRBJ2-7, is DVKVTQSSRYLVKRTGEKVFLECVQDMDHENMFWYRQDPGLGLRLIYFSYDVKMKEKGDIPEGYSVSREKKERFSLILESASTNQTSMYLCASSLPGTEYEQYFGPGTRLTVT.